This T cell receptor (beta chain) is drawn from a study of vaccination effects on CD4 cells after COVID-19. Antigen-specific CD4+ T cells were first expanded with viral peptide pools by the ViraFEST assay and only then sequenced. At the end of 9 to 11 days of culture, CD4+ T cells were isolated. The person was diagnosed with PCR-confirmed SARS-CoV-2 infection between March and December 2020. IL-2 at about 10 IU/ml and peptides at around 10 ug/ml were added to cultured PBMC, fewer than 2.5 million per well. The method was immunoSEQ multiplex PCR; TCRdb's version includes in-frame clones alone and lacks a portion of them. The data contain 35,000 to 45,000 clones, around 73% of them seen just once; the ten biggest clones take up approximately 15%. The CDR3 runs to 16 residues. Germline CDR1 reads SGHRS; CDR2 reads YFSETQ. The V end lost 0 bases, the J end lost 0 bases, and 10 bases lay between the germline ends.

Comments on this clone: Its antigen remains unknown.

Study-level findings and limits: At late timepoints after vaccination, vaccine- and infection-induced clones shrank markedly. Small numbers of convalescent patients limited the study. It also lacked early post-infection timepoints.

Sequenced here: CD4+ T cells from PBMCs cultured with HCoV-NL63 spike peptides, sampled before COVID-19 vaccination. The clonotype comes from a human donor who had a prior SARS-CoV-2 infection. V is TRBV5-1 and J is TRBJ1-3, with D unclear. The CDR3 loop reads CASSLAPAPSGNTIYF. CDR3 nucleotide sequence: TGCGCCAGCAGCTTGGCCCCAGCCCCCTCTGGAAACACCATATATTTT.